This TCR beta chain was observed in a study of glioma-infiltrating T cells after dendritic cell vaccination. Study-level background: Glioblastoma patients came from Phase I and II dendritic cell vaccination trials. Treatment, given 2003 to 2012, was autologous tumor lysate-pulsed dendritic cell vaccination.

The time point: after dendritic cell vaccination, including at tumor progression/relapse. Method: immunoSEQ multiplex PCR; TCRdb's copy keeps in-frame clones and lacks some. The sample includes 65,000 or so clones, approximately 86% of them seen just once. This CDR3 has 17 amino acids. Deletions cut 0 bases from V and 1 base from J, with 15 bases between. In germline, CDR1 is LGHNA, CDR2 YSLEER. This sample comprised blood, obtained after dendritic cell vaccination. The sequence was collected from a human donor with glioblastoma. The chain combines TRBV4-3 with TRBJ1-2; D call uncertain. CDR3 bases: TGCGCCAGCAGCCAAGATTTGTCCGGGGTCGGTAACTATGGCTACACCTTC. Translation gives CASSQDLSGVGNYGYTF.